This entry concerns a single T cell receptor (beta chain). As for treatment: oral pan-JAK inhibitor, 5-10 mg twice daily. RNA extraction was followed by reverse transcription into cDNA, which acted as the sequencing template. The protocol was immunoSEQ multiplex PCR, while the TCRdb copy is restricted to in-frame clones and leaves out a portion. The sample gives approximately 210,000 clones, roughly 60% of which show up once; approximately 1% is in the top ten. This specimen belongs to a study of CD8+ T cells in alopecia areata. The J segment lost 1 base and the V segment lost 6 bases, leaving 9 bases of the junction unmatched. In germline, CDR1 is MNHEY, CDR2 SMNVEV (reference sequence). This CDR3 region has 16 residues.

The chain has TRBV27 and TRBJ1-2, with 9 bases that match TRBD1. The sequencing used CD4+ T cells sorted from blood, collected at week 24, from a patient treated with tofacitinib. The receptor comes from a human donor with alopecia areata. CDR3 amino acids: CASSQGTGRSNYGYTF. The CDR3 coding sequence is TGTGCCAGCAGCCAGGGGACAGGGCGTAGTAACTATGGCTACACCTTC.